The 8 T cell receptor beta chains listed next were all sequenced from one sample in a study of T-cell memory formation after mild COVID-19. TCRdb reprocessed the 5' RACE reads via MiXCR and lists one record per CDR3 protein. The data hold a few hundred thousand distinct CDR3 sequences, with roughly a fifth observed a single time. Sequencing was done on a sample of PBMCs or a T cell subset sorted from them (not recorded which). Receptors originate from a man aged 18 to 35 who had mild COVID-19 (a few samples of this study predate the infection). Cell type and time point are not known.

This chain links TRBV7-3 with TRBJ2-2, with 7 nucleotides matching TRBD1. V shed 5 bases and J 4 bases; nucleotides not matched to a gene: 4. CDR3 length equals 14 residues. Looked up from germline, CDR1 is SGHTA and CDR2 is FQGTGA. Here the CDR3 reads CASSDGQVTGELFF. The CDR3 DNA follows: TGTGCCAGCAGCGACGGACAGGTCACCGGGGAGCTGTTTTTT. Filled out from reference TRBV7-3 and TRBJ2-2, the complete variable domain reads GAGVSQTPSNKVTEKGKYVELRCDPISGHTALYWYRQSLGQGPEFLIYFQGTGAADDSGLPNDRFFAVRPEGSVSTLKIQRTERGDSAVYLCASSDGQVTGELFFGEGSRLTVL.

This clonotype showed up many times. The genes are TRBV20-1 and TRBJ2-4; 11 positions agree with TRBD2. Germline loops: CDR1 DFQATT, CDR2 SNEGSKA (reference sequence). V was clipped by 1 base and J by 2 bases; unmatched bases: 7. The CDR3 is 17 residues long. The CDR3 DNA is TGCAGTGCTAGAGTAATAGCGGGGGGGCCTACCAAAAACATTCAGTACTTC. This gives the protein CSARVIAGGPTKNIQYF.

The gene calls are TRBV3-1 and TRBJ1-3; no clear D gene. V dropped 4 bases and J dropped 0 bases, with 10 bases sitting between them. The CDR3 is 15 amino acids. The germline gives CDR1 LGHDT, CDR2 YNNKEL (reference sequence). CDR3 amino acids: CASSLESFSGNTIYF. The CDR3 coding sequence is TGTGCCAGCAGCCTTGAGAGCTTCTCTGGAAACACCATATATTTT.

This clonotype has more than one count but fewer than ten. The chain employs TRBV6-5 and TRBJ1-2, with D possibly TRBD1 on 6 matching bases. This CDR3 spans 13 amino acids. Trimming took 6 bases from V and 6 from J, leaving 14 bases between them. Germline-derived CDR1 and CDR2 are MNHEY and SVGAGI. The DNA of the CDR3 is TGTGCCAGCAGCACAACAGGGTTCGATGGCTACACCTTC. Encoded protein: CASSTTGFDGYTF.

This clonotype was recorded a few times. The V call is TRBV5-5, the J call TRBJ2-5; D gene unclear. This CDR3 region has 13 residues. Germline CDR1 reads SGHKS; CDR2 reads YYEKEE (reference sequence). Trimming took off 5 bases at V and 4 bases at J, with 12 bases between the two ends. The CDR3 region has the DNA TGTGCCAGCAGACGGAGTATTGCAGAGACCCAGTACTTC. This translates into CASRRSIAETQYF.

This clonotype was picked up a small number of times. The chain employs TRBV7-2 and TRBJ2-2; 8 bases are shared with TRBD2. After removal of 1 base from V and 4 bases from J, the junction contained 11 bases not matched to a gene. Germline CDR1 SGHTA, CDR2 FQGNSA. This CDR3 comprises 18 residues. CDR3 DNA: TGTGCCAGCAGCTTAGAGGGTAGCGGGGCTATCATCACCGGGGAGCTGTTTTTT. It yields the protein CASSLEGSGAIITGELFF.

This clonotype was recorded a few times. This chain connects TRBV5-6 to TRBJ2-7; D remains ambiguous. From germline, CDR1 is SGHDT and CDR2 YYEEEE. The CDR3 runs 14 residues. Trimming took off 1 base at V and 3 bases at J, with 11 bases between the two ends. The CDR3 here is CASSLRIILYEQYF. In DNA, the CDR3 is TGTGCCAGCAGCTTGAGGATTATCCTCTACGAGCAGTACTTC.

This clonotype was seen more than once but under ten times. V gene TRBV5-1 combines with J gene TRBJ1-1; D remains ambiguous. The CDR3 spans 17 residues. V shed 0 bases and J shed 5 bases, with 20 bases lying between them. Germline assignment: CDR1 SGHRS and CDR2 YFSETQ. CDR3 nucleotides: TGCGCCAGCAGCTTGGCCCCCTTGGACGGTTTGGGGACTGAAGCTTTCTTT. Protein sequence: CASSLAPLDGLGTEAFF.